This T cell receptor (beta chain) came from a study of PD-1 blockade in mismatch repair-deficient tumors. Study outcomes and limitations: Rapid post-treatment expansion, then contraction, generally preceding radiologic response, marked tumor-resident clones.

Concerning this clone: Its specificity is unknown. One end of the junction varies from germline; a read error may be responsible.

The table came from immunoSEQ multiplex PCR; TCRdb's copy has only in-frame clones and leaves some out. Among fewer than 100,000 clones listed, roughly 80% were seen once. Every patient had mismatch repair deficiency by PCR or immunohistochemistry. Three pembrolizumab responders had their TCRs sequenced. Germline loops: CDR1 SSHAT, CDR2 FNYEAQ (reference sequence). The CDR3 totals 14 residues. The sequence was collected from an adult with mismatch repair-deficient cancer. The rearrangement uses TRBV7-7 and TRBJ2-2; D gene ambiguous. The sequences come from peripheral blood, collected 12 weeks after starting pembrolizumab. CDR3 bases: TGTGCTAGCAGCTTAGACCTCTCCACCGGGGAGCTGTTTTTT. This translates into CASSLDLSTGELFF.